This T cell receptor beta chain was documented in a study of CD8 T cells in Susac syndrome. Remarks on this clonotype: No antigen is known for it.

After extraction with the RNeasy kit, about 0.5 to 1 ug of the RNA was reverse transcribed using random hexamers. TCRdb reprocessed the immunoSEQ multiplex PCR reads with MiXCR, giving one entry per CDR3 protein. The sample lists about 300,000 distinct CDR3 sequences; approximately 85% were seen once. Study-wide results and caveats: The study recognized that the number of individuals in its TCR sequencing and HLA analysis was relatively small.

Sequencing of TCR beta was carried out in blood CD8+ and CD4+ T cells. The specimen was CD8+ T cells from PBMCs. The sequence was collected from a human donor with multiple sclerosis.

The CDR3 loop reads CASSTRSSGRRGSYEQYF. The CDR3 DNA sequence: TGTGCCAGCAGCACCCGGAGTAGCGGGAGGAGAGGATCCTACGAGCAGTACTTC. The rearrangement uses TRBV11-2 and TRBJ2-7, with 10 bases that match TRBD2. CDR1 and CDR2 (germline): SGHAT, FQNNGV. The CDR3 consists of 18 residues. V gave up 5 bases and J gave up 1 base; unmatched junction bases: 14.